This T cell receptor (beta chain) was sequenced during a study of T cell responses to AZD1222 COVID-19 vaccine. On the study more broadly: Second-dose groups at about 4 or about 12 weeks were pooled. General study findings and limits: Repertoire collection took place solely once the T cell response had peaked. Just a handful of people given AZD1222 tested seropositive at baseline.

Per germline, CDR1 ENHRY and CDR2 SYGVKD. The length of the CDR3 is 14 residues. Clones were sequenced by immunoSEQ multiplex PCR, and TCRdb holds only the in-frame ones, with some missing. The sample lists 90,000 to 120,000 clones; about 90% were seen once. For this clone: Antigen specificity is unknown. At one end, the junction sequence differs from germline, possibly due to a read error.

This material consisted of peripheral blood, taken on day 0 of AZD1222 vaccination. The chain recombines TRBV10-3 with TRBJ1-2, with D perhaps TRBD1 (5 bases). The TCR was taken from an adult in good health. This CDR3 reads CAISESSGASSPFF. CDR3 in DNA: TGTGCCATCAGTGAGTCGTCCGGGGCCTCATCCCCATTCTTC.